Sequencing of this T cell receptor beta chain was carried out in a study of OX40 agonist ivuxolimab in advanced cancers. Study overall: Age averaged around 60 years (range roughly 20 to 90), and more than 80% were male. Partial responses were achieved by three patients: one hepatocellular carcinoma, two cutaneous melanoma.

The CDR3 contains 14 residues. Germline V CDR1 and CDR2: KGHSH, LQKENI. J was trimmed by 6 bases and V by 2 bases; bases with no gene match: 6. Sequenced by immunoSEQ multiplex PCR; TCRdb stores in-frame clones only, minus some. There are tens of thousands of clones in the sample; about 88% occur only once, and 0.15% to 0.2% lies in the top ten. The chain is built from TRBV18 and TRBJ1-1; 7 bases align to TRBD1. The sequenced sample was CD4+ or CD8+ T cells sorted from blood, obtained in a trial of the OX40 agonist ivuxolimab. The origin of this receptor is an adult with an advanced solid tumor such as melanoma, head and neck, liver or kidney cancer. The CDR3 DNA is TGTGCCAGCTCACCAAGGCAGGGGGAAGCTGAAGCTTTCTTT. Its protein product is CASSPRQGEAEAFF.